This T cell receptor beta chain was identified during a study of a mutant IDH1 vaccine in newly diagnosed glioma. Background on the study: The therapy given earlier, which was standard therapy, consisted of radiotherapy, temozolomide, or both, and most of the patients received both.

Sequencing used immunoSEQ multiplex PCR; TCRdb keeps in-frame clones, though not all of them. The sample contains 55,000 to 65,000 clones, about 80% of which appear only once. Trimming removed 0 bases from V and 2 bases from J, with 11 bases in between. The germline V gene has CDR1 KGHSH and CDR2 LQKENI. This CDR3 spans 15 amino acids. This clone appeared a single time. Its antigen remains unknown. Time point meaning: week 11, during vaccination. Each dose delivered 300 ug of mutant IDH1 20-mer peptide subcutaneously with imiquimod. This specimen was PBMCs, taken from a glioma patient whose treatment included an IDH1 peptide vaccine. This TCR came from a man aged 45 to 65 with glioma. V gene TRBV18 combines with J gene TRBJ2-7; tentative D call: TRBD1 (5 bases). DNA for the CDR3: TGTGCCAGCTCACCACCGAACAGGAACCCCTACGAGCAGTACTTC. Translating gives CASSPPNRNPYEQYF.